The clone carrying this T cell receptor (beta chain) is a singleton in its sample. The junction had 5 bases not matched to a gene; V was cut back by 3 bases and J by 0 bases. The V gene's germline CDR1 is LGHDT and CDR2 YNNKEL (reference sequence). CDR3 length equals 15 residues. These data belong to a study of blood T cell repertoires in COVID-19. About the study: Sites across the United States, Italy and Spain contributed samples from acute and convalescent COVID-19.

In the authors' methods: The authors estimated nucleated cell counts from reference gene primer amplification. Assay: immunoSEQ multiplex PCR; the TCRdb copy retains only in-frame clones and omits some. The V and J calls and clone size are taken from that table; D and trimming were inferred from the DNA. The sample includes approximately 53,000 clones, around 76% seen only once; the top ten take approximately 20%. This rearrangement joins TRBV3-1 (or the pseudogene TRBV3-2) to TRBJ2-7, with TRBD2 identical over 7 bases. The sequence derives from a woman aged 55-69 years with acute or convalescent COVID-19. Sequenced: peripheral blood. The CDR3 spells CASSQVGLDSYEQYF. Here the CDR3 DNA reads TGTGCCAGCAGCCAGGTCGGACTAGACTCCTACGAGCAGTACTTC.